The rows below give T cell receptor beta chains drawn from one sample of a study of Graves' ophthalmopathy and Graves' hyperthyroidism. TCRdb reprocessed the multiplex PCR reads with MiXCR, giving one entry per CDR3 protein. The table records hundreds of thousands of distinct CDR3 sequences, around 42% of them present only once. The specimen sequenced was peripheral blood. The origin of the receptors is an adult man with Graves' ophthalmopathy. Both conserved end residues are trimmed from each CDR3.

TRBJ2-5 | TRBV20-1 | SARDGRARTYQETQY
TRBJ2-5 | TRBV20-1 | SAPYGAQETQY
TRBJ1-1 | TRBV5-1 | ASSPTTGKWGTEAF
TRBJ2-5 | TRBV12-3/TRBV12-4 | ASRFSSSTDTQY
TRBJ1-2 | TRBV29-1 | SVANGGQGWYYGYT
TRBJ2-5 | TRBV19 | ASSMLTSFETQY
TRBJ2-7 | TRBV10-3 | AIRDGRSPYEQY
TRBJ2-7 | TRBV7-2 | ASSLAGYPSYEQY
TRBJ1-5 | TRBV6-5 | ASSSRQGASNQPQH
TRBJ1-2 | TRBV2 | ASSFFGEDGYT
TRBJ1-1 | TRBV2 | ASRAGVMNTEAL
TRBJ1-1 | TRBV15 | VTSREDRNTEAF
TRBJ1-5 | TRBV10-2 | ASRRQGEGNQPQH
TRBJ1-6 | TRBV5-4 | ASSLATAGRNSPLH
TRBJ1-1 | TRBV7-3 | ASSLETAHTEAF
TRBJ2-5 | TRBV6-2/TRBV6-3 | ASSLQRNQETQY
TRBJ2-7 | TRBV7-2 | ASSLAQGIGRPY
TRBJ2-7 | TRBV2 | ASSPRGQGFDEQY
TRBJ2-7 | TRBV7-2 | ASSPGDEQY
TRBJ1-2 | TRBV7-9 | ASSLGVRDGYGYT
TRBJ2-5 | TRBV7-9 | ASSLALGLGGETQY
TRBJ2-5 | TRBV29-1 | SAPTEQETQY
TRBJ2-7 | TRBV2 | ASSGPGQGVEQY
TRBJ2-6 | TRBV7-2 | ASSYPGFEGANVLT
TRBJ1-5 | TRBV7-8 | ASWDRGNQLQH
TRBJ2-6 | TRBV29-1 | SVEQGTGAGANVLT
TRBJ2-7 | TRBV6-5 | ASSYVQGLNEQY
TRBJ1-1 | TRBV10-3 | AISGQGLHTEAF
TRBJ2-7 | TRBV20-1 | SARVGTSGSDEQY
TRBJ2-5 | TRBV7-3 | ASSLEGWGGRGGTETQY
TRBJ2-7 | TRBV9 | ASSPSVGAHEQY
TRBJ1-2 | TRBV10-3 | AISVDSPGGYT
TRBJ2-3 | TRBV7-9 | ASSFQKPISDTQY
TRBJ1-1 | TRBV7-8 | ASRTPGTGYTEAF
TRBJ2-2 | TRBV5-1 | ASRSQGRTGELF
TRBJ1-3 | TRBV10-3 | AISSGQGGNTIY
TRBJ2-7 | TRBV7-1 | ASSSGQHYEQY
TRBJ1-1 | TRBV9 | ASSVVGGVGAAEAF
TRBJ2-5 | TRBV5-1 | ASSRSGQARGETQY
TRBJ1-1 | TRBV2 | ASSDSSGTEAF
TRBJ1-2 | TRBV7-2 | ASRAGVANYGYT
TRBJ2-2 | TRBV24-1 | ATSEGAGELF
TRBJ2-7 | TRBV3-1 | ASSQVASLSSRRY
TRBJ1-4 | TRBV6-5 | ASSYLGDRVNEKLF
TRBJ1-1 | TRBV25-1 | ASGEGGRTEAF
. | TRBV7-2 | ASSQRGGDVLEQY
TRBJ1-1 | TRBV7-9 | ASSLGERTEAF
TRBJ2-3 | TRBV10-1 | ASSEKNGLGLTDTQY
TRBJ1-1 | TRBV7-9 | ASSYQVTEAF